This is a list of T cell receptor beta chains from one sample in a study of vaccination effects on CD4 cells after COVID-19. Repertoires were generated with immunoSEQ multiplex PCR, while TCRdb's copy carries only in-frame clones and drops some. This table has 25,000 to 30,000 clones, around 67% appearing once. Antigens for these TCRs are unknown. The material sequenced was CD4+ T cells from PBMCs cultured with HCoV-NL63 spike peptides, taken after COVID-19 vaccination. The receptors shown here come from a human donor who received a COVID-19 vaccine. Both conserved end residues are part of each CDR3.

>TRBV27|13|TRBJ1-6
CASSLGSSSPLHF
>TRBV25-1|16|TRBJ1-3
CASSVNWATRGNTIYF
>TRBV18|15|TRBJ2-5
CASSPNMEKGETQYF
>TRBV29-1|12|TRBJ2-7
CSGGTRLYEQYF
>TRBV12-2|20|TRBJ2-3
CASRLTLAGVFPINTDTQYF
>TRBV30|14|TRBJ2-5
CAWSNSGGGETQYF
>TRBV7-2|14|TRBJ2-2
CASSPRGLAGELFF
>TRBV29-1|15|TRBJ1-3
CSATKDRGGGNTIYF
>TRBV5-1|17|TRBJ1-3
CASSLAPQGLSGNTIYF
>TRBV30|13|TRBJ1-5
CAWGGAEKNPQHF
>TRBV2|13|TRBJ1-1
CASTPGQGVEAFF
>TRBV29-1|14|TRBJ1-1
CSVEEPGSFTEAFF
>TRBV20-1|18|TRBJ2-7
CSASSGWRAGGRGYEQYF
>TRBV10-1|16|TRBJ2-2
CARGPRTTKGTGELFF
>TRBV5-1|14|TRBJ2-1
CASSLPGQVNEQFF
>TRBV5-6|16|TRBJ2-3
CASSLARVIRADTQYF
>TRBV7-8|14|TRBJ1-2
CASSLALGPDGYTF
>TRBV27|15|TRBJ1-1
CASSRTGTTNTEAFF
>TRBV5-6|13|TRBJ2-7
CASRGTSAYEQYF
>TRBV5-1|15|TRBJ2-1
CASSLRSGSGGEQFF
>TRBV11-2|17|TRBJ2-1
CASSLVGLAGSYNEQFF
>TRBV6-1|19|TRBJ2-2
CASSDLRIFEGVNTGELFF
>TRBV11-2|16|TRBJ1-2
CASSLDGGDSTYGYTF
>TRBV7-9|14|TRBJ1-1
CASNLGTAVYEAFF
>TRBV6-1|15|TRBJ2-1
CASSEASGGYNEQFF
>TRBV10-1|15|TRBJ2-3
CASMEGTGGTDTQYF
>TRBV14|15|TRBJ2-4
CASSQVGQGVVDQYF
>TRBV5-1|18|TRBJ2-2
CASSEASSGLRLGGELFF
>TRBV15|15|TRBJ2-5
CATSRGTGGLETQYF
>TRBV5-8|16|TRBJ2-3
CASSWGGGPSPDTQYF
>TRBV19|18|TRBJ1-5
CASSIVRTKGASNQPQHF
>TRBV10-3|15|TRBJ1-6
CAISTGTGSGSPLHF
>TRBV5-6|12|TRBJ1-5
CASSLWGQPQHF
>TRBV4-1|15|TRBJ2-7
CASSQRDREAYEQYF
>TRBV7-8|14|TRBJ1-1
CASSLGTANTEAFF
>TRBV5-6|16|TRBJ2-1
CASSPTLAGVNNEQFF
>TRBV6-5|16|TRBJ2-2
CASSYSPRQSTGELFF
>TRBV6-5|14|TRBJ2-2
CASKRDRANGELFF
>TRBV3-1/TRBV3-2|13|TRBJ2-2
CASSPSNTGELFF
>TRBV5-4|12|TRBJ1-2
CASSLDSYGYTF
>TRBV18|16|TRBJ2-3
CASSRDTGVGTDTQYF
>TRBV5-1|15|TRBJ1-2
CASSAGTGTSYGYTF
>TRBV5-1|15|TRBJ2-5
CASSTSGGVQETQYF
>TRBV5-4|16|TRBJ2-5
CASSPTHTGDEETQYF
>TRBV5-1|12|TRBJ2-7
CASSLNYHEQYF
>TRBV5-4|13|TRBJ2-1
CASSSGLADEQFF
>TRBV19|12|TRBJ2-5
CASSSDRGTQYF
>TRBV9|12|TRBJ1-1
CASSVASREAFF
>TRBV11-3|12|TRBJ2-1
CASSLDSRGQFF
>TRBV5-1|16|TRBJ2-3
CASRRFGGEGSDTQYF
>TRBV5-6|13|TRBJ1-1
CASSSQGALEAFF
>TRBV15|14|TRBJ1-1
CATSPPQGNTEAFF
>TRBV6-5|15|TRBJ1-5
CASSLAGQGHQPQHF